This T cell receptor beta chain was profiled in a study of radiation and T cells in renal cell carcinoma (dated by TCRdb to the early 2020s). Looking at the study overall: Samples came from a clinical trial, in which primary renal cell carcinomas received 15 Gy stereotactic body radiation therapy followed by nephrectomy 4 weeks later. TCR beta sequencing covered 53 samples in total, comprising some 26 tumors and roughly 27 peripheral blood samples. Across all 50 or so samples, 4,016,671 unique CDR3 nucleotide sequences, encoding 2,658,974 unique CDR3 amino acid sequences, were identified.

Overall study outcomes, separate from this receptor: Changes in the blood repertoire were not tracked past 4 weeks after treatment. Effects of radiation dose or scheduling on the TCR repertoire could not be addressed with the single-armed trial design. In blood, the top tumor clonotypes increased from baseline to 2 weeks after radiation and then shrank by 4 weeks, which suggests a temporary expansion of tumor-resident clones. Because pretreatment tumor biopsies were not available, the study could not determine whether clonotypes were already present within the tumor at baseline.

The CDR3 starts with the cysteine, ends with the phenylalanine, and has 13 residues. The CDR3 DNA has 39 bases and is translated from base 1. The germline V and J ends show losses of 4 bases and 7 bases respectively, and no gene match explains 5 bases of the junction. In the germline V gene (reference sequence), CDR1 corresponds to SGHNT and CDR2 to YYREEE. TCR beta libraries were generated from genomic DNA with the immunoSEQ kit, following the manufacturer's recommendations. To prepare libraries, a first multiplex PCR with proprietary primers was run, followed by a second PCR that added unique barcodes, and a bead cleanup was done after each round. A positive control reaction and a negative control reaction, both provided in the kit, were run with every batch of samples. The final libraries underwent checking on an Agilent 4200 TapeStation D1000 ScreenTape, volumetric pooling, and quantification by qPCR. Sequencing was performed on an Illumina NextSeq500 with a MidOutput 150-cycle cartridge, and 156 Read1 and 15 Index1 cycles were run with kit custom primers. The pooled library was loaded at approximately 1 pM, with a roughly 22% PhiX control spiked in. Concerning the study's data processing: Vendor-processed data were analyzed in R, and a clonotype was defined as all T cells sharing the same CDR3 nucleotide sequence. For clone abundance analyses, frequencies were normalized to the 10,000 most abundant clones in each sample. Public T cell clones, averaging fewer than five per sample, were removed before analysis. An abundance difference of at least 32-fold between compartments was the criterion for calling clonotypes tumor-enriched or baseline blood-enriched. A beta-binomial differential abundance model was used to identify clonotypes that expanded or contracted between blood time points. The Baroni-Urbani and Buser coefficient was used to measure tumor-blood repertoire similarity, and groups were compared with two-tailed Wilcoxon tests in R. Held by TCRdb, this immuneACCESS table contains in-frame sequences only and omits some clones. Under half of the omission traces to an unresolved V gene where checked; the cause of the rest is unknown. V and J calls and clone size are as listed in that table; D and trimming were resolved from the DNA. This sample lists about 140,000 clones; roughly 85% were detected once. Clones ranked in the top ten supply roughly a quarter of the sample.

The sample's time point label, decoded: baseline pretreatment blood. Reading the label with the study, this specimen's treatment or condition is: 15 Gy SBRT to primary tumor, nephrectomy 4 weeks later. To track tumor-enriched clonotypes, serial peripheral blood was sampled from radiation-treated patients at baseline and at 2 weeks and 4 weeks after SBRT. Every patient had renal cell carcinoma of clear cell pathology. Genomic DNA for TCR sequencing was prepared using the QIAamp DNA Blood Mini Kit (Qiagen). The analyses included only samples that passed all quality control checks. A remark on this clone: No antigen is known for it. Base qualities are missing; no much larger clone stands one base away.

The material sequenced was blood, taken from a patient whose treatment included radiotherapy and nephrectomy. The clonotype was recovered from a woman between 50 and 59 years old with renal cell carcinoma. This receptor chain uses TRBV5-4 and TRBJ2-7; TRBD1 fits 10 bases in the junction. In nucleotide form, the sequence is TGTGCCAGCAGCCGGGACAGGGGAGGGGAGCAGTACTTC. This gives the protein CASSRDRGGEQYF.